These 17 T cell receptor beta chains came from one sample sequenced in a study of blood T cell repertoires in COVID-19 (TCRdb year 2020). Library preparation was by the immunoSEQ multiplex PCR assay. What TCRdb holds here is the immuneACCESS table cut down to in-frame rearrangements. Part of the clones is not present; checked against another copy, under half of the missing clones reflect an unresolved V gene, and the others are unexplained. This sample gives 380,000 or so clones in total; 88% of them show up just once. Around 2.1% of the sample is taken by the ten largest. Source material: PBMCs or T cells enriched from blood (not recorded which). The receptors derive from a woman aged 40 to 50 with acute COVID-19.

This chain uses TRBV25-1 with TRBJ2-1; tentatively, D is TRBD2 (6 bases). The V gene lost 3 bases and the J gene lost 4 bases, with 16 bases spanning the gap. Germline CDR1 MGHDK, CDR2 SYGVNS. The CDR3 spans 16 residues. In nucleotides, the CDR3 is TGTGCCAGCAGTGATTCCGCCCTGACTAGATACAATGAGCAGTTCTTC. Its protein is CASSDSALTRYNEQFF. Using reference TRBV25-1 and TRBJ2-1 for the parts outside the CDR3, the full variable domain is EADIYQTPRYLVIGTGKKITLECSQTMGHDKMYWYQQDPGMELHLIHYSYGVNSTEKGDLSSESTVSRIRTEHFPLTLESARPSHTSQYLCASSDSALTRYNEQFFGPGTRLTVL.

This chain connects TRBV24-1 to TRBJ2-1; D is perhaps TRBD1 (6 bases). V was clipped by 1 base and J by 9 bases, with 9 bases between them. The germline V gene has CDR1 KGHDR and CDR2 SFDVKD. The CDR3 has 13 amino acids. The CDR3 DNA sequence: TGTGCCACCAGTGATTTACTGACAGGTGAGCAGTTCTTC. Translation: CATSDLLTGEQFF.

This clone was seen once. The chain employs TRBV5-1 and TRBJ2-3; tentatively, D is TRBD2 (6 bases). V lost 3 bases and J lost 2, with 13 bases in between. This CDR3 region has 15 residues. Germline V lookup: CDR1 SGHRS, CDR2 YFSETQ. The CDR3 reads CASSSARGLTDTQYF. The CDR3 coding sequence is TGCGCCAGCAGCTCGGCAAGGGGACTCACAGATACGCAGTATTTT.

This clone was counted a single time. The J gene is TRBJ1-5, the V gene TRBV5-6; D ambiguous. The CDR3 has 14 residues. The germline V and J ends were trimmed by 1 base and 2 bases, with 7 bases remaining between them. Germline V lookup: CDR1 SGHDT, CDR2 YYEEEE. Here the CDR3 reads CASSLRRGNQPQHF. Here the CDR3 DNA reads TGTGCCAGCAGCTTGAGGAGAGGCAATCAGCCCCAGCATTTT.

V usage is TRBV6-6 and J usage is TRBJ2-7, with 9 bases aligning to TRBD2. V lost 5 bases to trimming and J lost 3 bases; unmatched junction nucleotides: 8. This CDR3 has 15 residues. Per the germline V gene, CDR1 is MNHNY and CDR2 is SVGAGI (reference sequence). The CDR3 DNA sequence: TGTGCCAGCAGTCCTTTGGGGCGGGGGGGCTACGAGCAGTACTTC. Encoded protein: CASSPLGRGGYEQYF.

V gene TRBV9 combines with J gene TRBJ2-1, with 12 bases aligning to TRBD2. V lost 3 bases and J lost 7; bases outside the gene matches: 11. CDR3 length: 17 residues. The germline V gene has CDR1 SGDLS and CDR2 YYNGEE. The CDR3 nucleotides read TGTGCCAGCAGCGCCAGTAGCGTACTAGCGGGGGGTAATGAGCAGTTCTTC. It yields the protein CASSASSVLAGGNEQFF.

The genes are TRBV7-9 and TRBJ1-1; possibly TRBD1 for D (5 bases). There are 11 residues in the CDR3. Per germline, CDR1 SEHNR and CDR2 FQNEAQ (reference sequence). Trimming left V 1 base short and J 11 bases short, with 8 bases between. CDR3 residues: CASSLGGLAFF. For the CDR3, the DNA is TGTGCCAGCAGCTTAGGGGGCTTGGCTTTCTTT. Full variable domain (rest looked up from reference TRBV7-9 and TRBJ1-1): DTGVSQNPRHKITKRGQNVTFRCDPISEHNRLYWYRQTLGQGPEFLTYFQNEAQLEKSRLLSDRFSAERPKGSFSTLEIQRTEQGDSAMYLCASSLGGLAFFGQGTRLTVV.

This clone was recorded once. CDR3 region: CASSEVGRVNAEAFF. The DNA of the CDR3 is TGTGCCAGCAGTGAAGTGGGCAGGGTAAACGCTGAAGCTTTCTTT. The chain is built from TRBV6-1 and TRBJ1-1; the D gene is possibly TRBD1 (5 bases). This CDR3 contains 15 residues. Germline V gene lookup returns CDR1 MNHNS and CDR2 SASEGT. V was trimmed by 1 base and J by 6 bases, leaving 15 bases between them.

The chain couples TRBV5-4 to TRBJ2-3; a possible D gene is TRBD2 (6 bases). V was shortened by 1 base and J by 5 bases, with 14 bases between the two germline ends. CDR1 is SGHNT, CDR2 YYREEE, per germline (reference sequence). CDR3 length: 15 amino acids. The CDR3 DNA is TGTGCCAGCAGCTTGCGGGGTCGGAGGGGAGATACGCAGTATTTT. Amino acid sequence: CASSLRGRRGDTQYF.

DNA for the CDR3: TGTGCCAGTAGTATAGAAAGGGGCACTGAAGCTTTCTTT. Amino acids: CASSIERGTEAFF. V usage is TRBV19 and J usage is TRBJ1-1, with D possibly matching TRBD1 (5 bases). V lost 0 bases, J lost 4 bases, and 6 bases lay in between. Germline loops: CDR1 LNHDA, CDR2 SQIVND (reference sequence). This CDR3 region has 13 residues.

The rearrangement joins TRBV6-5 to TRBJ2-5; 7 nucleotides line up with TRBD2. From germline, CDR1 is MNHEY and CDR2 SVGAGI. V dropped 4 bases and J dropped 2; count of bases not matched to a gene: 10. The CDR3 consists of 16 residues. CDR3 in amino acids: CASSLTRLARQETQYF. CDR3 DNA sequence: TGTGCCAGCAGTTTAACCCGACTAGCCCGGCAAGAGACCCAGTACTTC.

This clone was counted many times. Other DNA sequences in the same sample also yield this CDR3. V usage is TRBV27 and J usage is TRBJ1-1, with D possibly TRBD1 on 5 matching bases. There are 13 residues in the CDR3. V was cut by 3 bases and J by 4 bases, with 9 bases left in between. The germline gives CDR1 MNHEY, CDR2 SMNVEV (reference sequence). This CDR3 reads CASSLGGGTEAFF. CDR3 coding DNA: TGTGCCAGCAGTTTGGGGGGTGGCACTGAAGCTTTCTTT.

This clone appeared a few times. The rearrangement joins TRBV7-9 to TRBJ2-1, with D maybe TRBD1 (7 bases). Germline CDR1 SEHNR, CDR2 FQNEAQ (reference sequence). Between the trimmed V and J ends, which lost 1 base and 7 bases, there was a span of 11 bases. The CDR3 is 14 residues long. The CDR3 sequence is CASSLVPGGNEQFF. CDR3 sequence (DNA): TGTGCCAGCAGCTTAGTGCCAGGGGGGAATGAGCAGTTCTTC.

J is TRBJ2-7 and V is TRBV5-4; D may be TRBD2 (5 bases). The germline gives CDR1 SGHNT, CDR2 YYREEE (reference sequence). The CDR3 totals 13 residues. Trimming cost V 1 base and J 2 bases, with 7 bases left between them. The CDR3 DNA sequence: TGTGCCAGCAGCTTGATCGGGACCTACGAGCAGTACTTC. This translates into CASSLIGTYEQYF.

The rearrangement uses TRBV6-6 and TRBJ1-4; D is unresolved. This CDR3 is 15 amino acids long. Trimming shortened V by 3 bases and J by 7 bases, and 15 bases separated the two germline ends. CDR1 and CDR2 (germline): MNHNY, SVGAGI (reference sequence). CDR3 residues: CASSYYGVTAEKLFF. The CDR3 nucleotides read TGTGCCAGCAGTTATTACGGGGTAACGGCTGAAAAACTGTTTTTT.

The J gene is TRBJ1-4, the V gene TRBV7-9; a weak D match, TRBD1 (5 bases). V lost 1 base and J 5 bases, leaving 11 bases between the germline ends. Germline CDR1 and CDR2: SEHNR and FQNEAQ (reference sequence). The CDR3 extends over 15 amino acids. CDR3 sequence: CASSLVPGWNEKLFF. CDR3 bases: TGTGCCAGCAGCTTAGTACCAGGGTGGAATGAAAAACTGTTTTTT.

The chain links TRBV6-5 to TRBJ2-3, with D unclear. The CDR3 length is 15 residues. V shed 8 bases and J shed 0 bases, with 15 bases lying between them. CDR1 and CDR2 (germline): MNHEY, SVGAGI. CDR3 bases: TGTGCCAGCGGTACCACGGGTCTGAGCACAGATACGCAGTATTTT. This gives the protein CASGTTGLSTDTQYF.